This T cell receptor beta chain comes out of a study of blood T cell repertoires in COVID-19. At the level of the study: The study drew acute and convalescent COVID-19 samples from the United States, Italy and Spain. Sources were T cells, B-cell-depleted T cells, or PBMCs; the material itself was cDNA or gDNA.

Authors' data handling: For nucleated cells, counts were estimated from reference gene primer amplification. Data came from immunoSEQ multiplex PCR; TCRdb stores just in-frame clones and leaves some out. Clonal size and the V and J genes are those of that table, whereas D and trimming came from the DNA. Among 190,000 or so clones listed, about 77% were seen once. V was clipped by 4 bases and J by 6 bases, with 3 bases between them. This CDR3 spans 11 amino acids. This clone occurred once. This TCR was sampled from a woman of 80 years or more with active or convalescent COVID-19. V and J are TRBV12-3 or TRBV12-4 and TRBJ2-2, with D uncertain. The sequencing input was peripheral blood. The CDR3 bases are TGTGCCAGCAGTTCCTCCGGGGAGCTGTTTTTT. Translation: CASSSSGELFF.